The 10 T cell receptor beta chains presented below share a single source sample, sequenced in a study of coeliac disease. The assay was immunoSEQ multiplex PCR, and TCRdb's table has in-frame clones only and misses some. The top ten clones hold approximately 15% of a sample with around 2,300 clones, over 70% of them seen once. The source material was lymphocytes from the gut lamina propria. These receptors came from a human donor without celiac disease.

This chain uses TRBV4-1 with TRBJ2-7; D not resolved. This CDR3 spans 15 amino acids. Germline CDR1 reads MGHRA; CDR2 reads YSYEKL. V lost 1 base to trimming and J lost 2 bases, with 12 bases between them. CDR3 sequence reads: CASSQGSGDPYEQYF. In DNA, the CDR3 is TGCGCCAGCAGCCAAGGGTCAGGCGATCCCTACGAGCAGTACTTC.

This chain links TRBV2 with TRBJ1-2, with D unresolved. This CDR3 comprises 14 residues. CDR1 SNHLY and CDR2 FYNNEI come from the germline V gene. V lost 2 bases and J lost 6, with 13 bases in between. CDR3 amino acids: CASSERSGGNGYTF. DNA for the CDR3: TGTGCCAGCAGTGAAAGGTCAGGAGGGAATGGCTACACCTTC.

The rearrangement joins TRBV7-2 to TRBJ2-7; 11 bases line up with TRBD2. This CDR3 is built from 15 residues. The V and J ends lost 3 bases and 4 bases, in that order; junction bases with no gene match: 5. Germline assignment: CDR1 SGHTA and CDR2 FQGNSA. For the CDR3, the DNA is TGTGCCAGCAGCTTCAGACTAGCGGGGACGTACGAGCAGTACTTC. Translating gives CASSFRLAGTYEQYF.

This chain connects TRBV4-1 to TRBJ1-6; 8 positions match TRBD1. Germline CDR1 is MGHRA and CDR2 is YSYEKL. The CDR3 totals 15 residues. V was pared by 7 bases and J by 7 bases, with 9 bases of the junction left unmatched. The CDR3 coding sequence is TGCGCCAGCACCCCCGGACAGGGAGAAAATTCACCCCTCCACTTT. Protein product: CASTPGQGENSPLHF.

As to this clone: A read error is likely here: a far larger clone is one base away. The chain has TRBV7-8 and TRBJ2-2, with TRBD2 as a possible D gene (6 bases). The CDR3 covers 16 residues. The germline V and J ends were trimmed by 0 bases and 6 bases, with 14 bases remaining between them. Germline CDR1 reads SGHVS; CDR2 reads FQNEAQ. The CDR3 DNA sequence: TGTGCCAGCAGCTTAGCTGGCGGGATGGGGGCCGGGGAGCTGTTTTTT. Amino acid sequence: CASSLAGGMGAGELFF.

This sequence joins TRBV27 and TRBJ2-2, with D maybe TRBD1 (6 bases). Trimming pared 2 bases from V and 0 bases from J, leaving 7 bases between. The germline V gene encodes CDR1 MNHEY and CDR2 SMNVEV (reference sequence). This CDR3 is built from 15 residues. The chain's CDR3 is CASSLEGANTGELFF. The CDR3 DNA sequence: TGTGCCAGCAGTTTAGAGGGGGCGAACACCGGGGAGCTGTTTTTT.

The V and J genes are TRBV5-1 and TRBJ2-2, with D uncertain. With 4 bases removed from V and 6 bases from J, the gap between germline ends came to 16 bases. CDR1 is SGHRS and CDR2 is YFSETQ in the germline V gene. This CDR3 spans 15 amino acids. The CDR3 protein is CASSPHPDKPGELFF. As DNA, the CDR3 is TGCGCCAGCAGCCCGCACCCCGACAAACCCGGGGAGCTGTTTTTT.

The V gene is TRBV28, the J gene TRBJ2-3; 12 nucleotides agree with TRBD2. J gave up 7 bases and V 5 bases, and 13 bases lay outside the gene matches. The germline gives CDR1 MDHEN, CDR2 SYDVKM. The CDR3 runs to 17 residues. In nucleotides, the CDR3 is TGTGCCAGCAGTCCCGGGACTAGCGGGTCCTTCGACCATACGCAGTATTTT. This encodes CASSPGTSGSFDHTQYF.

This clone was seen only once. The chain uses TRBV7-2 and TRBJ2-7; D unclear. V lost 3 bases to trimming and J lost 6 bases, with 6 bases between them. The CDR3 extends over 11 amino acids. From germline, CDR1 is SGHTA and CDR2 FQGNSA. CDR3: CASSFGVEQYF. The CDR3 bases are TGTGCCAGCAGCTTTGGAGTCGAGCAGTACTTC.

Comment on this clone: Other nucleotide sequences from this sample produce the same CDR3. The J gene is TRBJ2-7, the V gene TRBV7-2; 11 bases are a match to TRBD2. CDR1 is SGHTA and CDR2 is FQGNSA in the germline V gene. CDR3 length equals 15 residues. The junction had 6 bases not matched to a gene; V was cut back by 6 bases and J by 2 bases. The CDR3 bases are TGTGCCAGCAGTCCACTAGCGGGAGTCCCCTACGAGCAGTACTTC. The encoded protein is CASSPLAGVPYEQYF.